The present entry profiles one T cell receptor beta chain with its context. Its antigen is undetermined. TCRdb itself ran the reads through MiXCR, one entry per CDR3 protein. The table includes about 330,000 distinct CDR3 sequences, just under 35% detected once. The sample belongs to a study of T cell repertoires in cytomegalovirus infection. Background on the study: CMV epitopes, recently identified HLA-C-restricted and well-studied HLA-B-restricted, were used. Public signatures in TCR beta pointed to CMV infection and matching HLA type.

Trimming removed 8 bases from V and 4 bases from J, with 17 bases in between. The CDR3 is 14 amino acids. The germline gives CDR1 MNHGY, CDR2 SAAAGT. Study-wide points: Within the response measured ex vivo, HLA-C-restricted CMV-specific TCR beta clonotypes were dominant.

Source: cultured PBMCs, taken from culture after CMV antigen stimulation. The TCR sequence derives from a human donor in good health (CMV status not recorded). Some clones in this sample may be carry-over from other donors' samples. The chain has TRBV6-8 and TRBJ1-2; possibly TRBD1 for D (6 bases). The CDR3 protein is CASGRSGVFYGYTF. CDR3 nucleotides: TGTGCCAGCGGCCGCTCAGGGGTGTTCTATGGCTACACCTTC.